A selection of T cell receptor beta chains follows, all from one sample in a study of T-cell memory formation after mild COVID-19. TCRdb recomputed calls from the 5' RACE reads with MiXCR, one row per CDR3 protein. The repertoire holds about 390,000 distinct CDR3 sequences, approximately 15% seen once, with under 25% in the top ten. The material sequenced was PBMCs or a T cell subset sorted from them (not recorded which). Receptor source: a man aged 18 to 29 who had mild COVID-19 (a few samples of this study predate the infection). Cell type and time point are not known. The CDR3 runs from the conserved cysteine through the conserved F or W. The order of the fields is D gene, J gene, clone size, V gene, CDR3 protein, CDR3 DNA. D genes are given only for firm matches. The size field is filled for only some rows; it gives once, few, many or a size class.

>NA|TRBJ1-5|NA|TRBV7-3
CASSRGDGQPQHF
TGTGCCAGCAGCCGGGGTGACGGCCAGCCCCAGCATTTT
>NA|TRBJ1-4|NA|TRBV2
CASSERQSNEKLFF
TGTGCCAGCAGTGAGCGGCAGTCTAATGAAAAACTGTTTTTT
>NA|TRBJ2-2|NA|TRBV12-3/TRBV12-4
CASRQGRGGELFF
TGTGCCAGCAGACAGGGTCGTGGCGGGGAGCTGTTTTTT
>TRBD1|TRBJ1-1|NA|TRBV20-1
CSATGQGGFMNTEAFF
TGCAGTGCTACGGGACAGGGGGGTTTCATGAACACTGAAGCTTTCTTT
>TRBD2|TRBJ2-1|few|TRBV20-1
CSAKPYLLAGEYNEQFF
TGCAGTGCTAAGCCTTACCTTCTAGCGGGGGAGTACAATGAGCAGTTCTTC
>NA|TRBJ2-7|NA|TRBV12-3/TRBV12-4
CASSGQGNSYEQYF
TGTGCCAGCAGTGGGCAGGGGAACTCCTACGAGCAGTACTTC
>TRBD1|TRBJ2-5|NA|TRBV5-1
CASSTGDEETQYF
TGCGCCAGCTCGACAGGGGACGAAGAGACCCAGTACTTC
>NA|TRBJ2-1|NA|TRBV5-1
CASRDSGYNEQFF
TGCGCCAGTCGGGACAGCGGGTACAATGAGCAGTTCTTC
>NA|TRBJ2-1|few|TRBV12-3/TRBV12-4
CASRNFGEQFF
TGTGCCAGCAGGAATTTTGGGGAGCAGTTCTTC
>NA|TRBJ2-5|few|TRBV3-1
CASSRQAPETQYF
TGTGCCAGCAGCCGACAGGCCCCAGAGACCCAGTACTTC
>NA|TRBJ1-2|few|TRBV7-8
CASSFTGNGYTF
TGTGCCAGCAGCTTTACGGGGAATGGCTACACCTTC
>NA|TRBJ1-5|few|TRBV14
CASSQDEGGLSNQPQHF
TGTGCCAGCAGCCAAGACGAGGGAGGGTTAAGCAATCAGCCCCAGCATTTT
>TRBD2|TRBJ2-5|NA|TRBV5-1
CASSPGLAGSSQETQYF
TGCGCCAGCAGCCCTGGACTAGCGGGGAGTTCCCAAGAGACCCAGTACTTC
>NA|TRBJ1-5|many|TRBV4-3
CASSQDSGPNQPQHF
TGCGCCAGCAGCCAAGATTCAGGTCCCAATCAGCCCCAGCATTTT
>TRBD2|TRBJ2-1|NA|TRBV7-9
CASRGERGSGEQFF
TGTGCCAGCAGGGGGGAGCGGGGGTCTGGTGAGCAGTTCTTC
>NA|TRBJ2-2|NA|TRBV5-1
CASAYWDGLTGELFF
TGCGCCAGCGCGTATTGGGACGGTCTCACCGGGGAGCTGTTTTTT
>TRBD2|TRBJ2-3|NA|TRBV5-1
CASSFGGGAPDTQYF
TGCGCCAGCAGCTTCGGCGGGGGGGCCCCCGATACGCAGTATTTT
>NA|TRBJ1-1|few|TRBV7-9
CASSLVFQAGAEAFF
TGTGCCAGCAGCTTAGTTTTCCAGGCAGGGGCTGAAGCTTTCTTT
>NA|TRBJ2-3|few|TRBV6-6
CASSYGQIADTQYF
TGTGCCAGCAGTTACGGGCAAATCGCAGATACGCAGTATTTT
>TRBD1|TRBJ2-7|NA|TRBV4-1
CASSQVPGQAYEQYF
TGCGCCAGCAGCCAAGTTCCGGGACAGGCCTACGAGCAGTACTTC
>TRBD2|TRBJ2-5|few|TRBV11-2
CASSLDLTGGQETQYF
TGTGCCAGCAGCTTAGATCTGACGGGGGGGCAAGAGACCCAGTACTTC
>TRBD2|TRBJ2-1|NA|TRBV2
CASSIAGGLEQFF
TGTGCCAGCAGTATAGCGGGGGGTCTTGAGCAGTTCTTC
>NA|TRBJ1-1|few|TRBV6-2/TRBV6-3
CASSYRGQQDQGAFF
TGTGCCAGCAGTTATCGCGGACAGCAAGACCAAGGAGCTTTCTTT
>NA|TRBJ2-3|NA|TRBV7-3
CASSLGVVRGYTDTQYF
TGTGCCAGCAGCTTAGGGGTCGTGCGGGGATACACAGATACGCAGTATTTT
>NA|TRBJ1-2|few|TRBV12-3/TRBV12-4
CASSLQGFNYGYTF
TGTGCCAGCAGTTTACAGGGGTTTAACTATGGCTACACCTTC
>TRBD1|TRBJ1-3|few|TRBV7-9
CASSRDRVDTIYF
TGTGCCAGCAGCCGGGACAGGGTGGACACCATATATTTT
>NA|TRBJ2-1|few|TRBV19
CASSIQGGRSYNEQFF
TGTGCCAGTAGTATCCAGGGAGGCCGCTCCTACAATGAGCAGTTCTTC
>NA|TRBJ1-3|NA|TRBV6-5
CASSYSRQGSGNTIYF
TGTGCCAGCAGTTACTCACGGCAGGGCTCTGGAAACACCATATATTTT